This T cell receptor (beta chain) was sequenced in a study of CD8 T cells in Susac syndrome. V gave up 2 bases and J gave up 0 bases, with 18 bases separating them. This CDR3 region has 18 residues. RNA totalling about 0.5 to 1 ug underwent reverse transcription with random hexamers. TCRdb reanalysed the immunoSEQ multiplex PCR reads using MiXCR and keeps one entry per CDR3 protein. This repertoire shows more than 120,000 distinct CDR3 sequences, approximately 94% found once; its top ten account for less than 0.095%. The origin of this receptor is a human donor in good health. Specimen: CD4+ T cells from PBMCs. The rearrangement uses TRBV12-3 or TRBV12-4 and TRBJ2-3; a possible D gene is TRBD1 (5 bases). As DNA, the CDR3 is TGTGCCAGCAGTTTACGAACAGGAATAAAGGCTAGCACAGATACGCAGTATTTT. Translating it yields CASSLRTGIKASTDTQYF.